The next 16 T cell receptor beta chains were all read from a single sample in a study of control samples from healthy donors and cancer patients. Repertoires were generated with immunoSEQ multiplex PCR, while TCRdb's copy carries only in-frame clones and drops some. The repertoire holds around 99,000 clones, around nine tenths seen once, with about 16% in the top ten. Sequences were obtained from blood. These receptors all stem from a woman in her forties or fifties in good health.

This rearrangement joins TRBV29-1 to TRBJ1-2, with 7 positions matching TRBD1. Germline trimming cut 4 bases from V and 5 bases from J; bases unmatched to any gene: 7. The CDR3 covers 13 residues. Looked up from germline, CDR1 is SQVTM and CDR2 is ANQGSEA. The CDR3 bases are TGCAGCGTTGCATCCCAGGGGGTTTATGGCTACACCTTC. It translates to CSVASQGVYGYTF. The entire variable domain, with the rest obtained from reference TRBV29-1 and TRBJ1-2, is as follows: SAVISQKPSRDICQRGTSLTIQCQVDSQVTMMFWYRQQPGQSLTLIATANQGSEATYESGFVIDKFPISRPNLTFSTLTVSNMSPEDSSIYLCSVASQGVYGYTFGSGTRLTVV.

This clone was detected once. This chain uses TRBV13 with TRBJ2-3; possibly TRBD2 for D (5 bases). Trimming took 5 bases from V and 1 from J, leaving 16 bases between them. Germline values: CDR1 PRHDT, CDR2 FYEKMQ (reference sequence). CDR3 size: 16 residues. The CDR3 loop is CASSPRSAARTDTQYF. The CDR3 DNA reads as TGTGCCAGCAGCCCTCGATCAGCGGCACGCACAGATACGCAGTATTTT.

This clone was detected only a few times. The rearrangement joins TRBV5-1 to TRBJ2-1; D assignment may be TRBD1 or TRBD2 (5 bases each). The CDR3 length is 17 residues. Looked up from germline, CDR1 is SGHRS and CDR2 is YFSETQ. The V end lost 3 bases, the J end lost 5 bases, and 21 bases lay between the germline ends. The DNA of the CDR3 is TGCGCCAGCAGCTCGAACCGGGGCCGATATTCTGACAATGAGCAGTTCTTC. Its protein is CASSSNRGRYSDNEQFF.

V gene TRBV30 combines with J gene TRBJ2-5; D is perhaps TRBD2 (6 bases). The V gene's germline CDR1 is GTSNPN and CDR2 SVGIG (reference sequence). The CDR3 consists of 16 residues. Trimming took off 0 bases at V and 5 bases at J, with 19 bases between the two ends. The CDR3: CAWSVVSGGWTETQYF. The CDR3 DNA reads TGTGCCTGGAGTGTAGTGTCCGGGGGATGGACGGAGACCCAGTACTTC.

This clone was observed once. J is TRBJ1-1 and V is TRBV5-5; D is ambiguous. V shed 2 bases and J shed 8 bases, with 7 bases lying between them. CDR3 length equals 11 residues. The germline V gene has CDR1 SGHKS and CDR2 YYEKEE (reference sequence). CDR3 loop: CASSFGSEAFF. The CDR3 DNA sequence: TGTGCCAGCAGCTTTGGGAGCGAAGCTTTCTTT.

The CDR3, as DNA: TGCGCCAGCAGCCAAGATCGGGACCTTCCCTACGAGCAGTACGTC. It encodes CASSQDRDLPYEQYV. This chain links TRBV4-3 with TRBJ2-7; D tentatively fits TRBD1 or TRBD2 (5 bases each). Deletions cut 0 bases from V and 2 bases from J, with 11 bases between. The length of the CDR3 is 15 residues. The V gene's germline CDR1 is LGHNA and CDR2 YSLEER.

This rearrangement joins TRBV15 to TRBJ1-3; D possibly corresponds to TRBD1 (5 bases). V dropped 0 bases and J dropped 3 bases, with 9 bases sitting between them. The CDR3 runs 15 residues. CDR1 is LNHNV, CDR2 YYDKDF, per germline (reference sequence). The CDR3 spells CATSRDLGDGNTIYF. The CDR3 DNA is TGTGCCACCAGCAGAGATTTAGGGGATGGAAACACCATATATTTT.

V is TRBV9 and J is TRBJ2-3, with D tentatively TRBD2 (6 bases). Germline V gives CDR1 SGDLS, CDR2 YYNGEE. The ends were cut back, 0 bases at V and 5 bases at J, with 10 bases in the middle. CDR3 size: 14 residues. CDR3 in DNA: TGTGCCAGCAGCGTAGGTGGGAGGAGAGATACGCAGTATTTT. Translated: CASSVGGRRDTQYF. Using reference TRBV9 and TRBJ2-3 for the parts outside the CDR3, the full variable domain is DSGVTQTPKHLITATGQRVTLRCSPRSGDLSVYWYQQSLDQGLQFLIQYYNGEERAKGNILERFSAQQFPDLHSELNLSSLELGDSALYFCASSVGGRRDTQYFGPGTRLTVL.

J is TRBJ1-1 and V is TRBV30; 11 bases agree with TRBD1. There are 13 residues in the CDR3. The J segment lost 10 bases and the V segment lost 7 bases, leaving 11 bases of the junction unmatched. Germline values: CDR1 GTSNPN, CDR2 SVGIG (reference sequence). Here the CDR3 DNA reads TGTGCCTCGATACCGGGACAGGGGGTGGGAGCTTTCTTT. Protein product: CASIPGQGVGAFF.

The chain is built from TRBV2 and TRBJ2-7; D gene unclear. V dropped 8 bases and J dropped 5 bases, with 22 bases sitting between them. CDR3 size: 15 residues. CDR1 and CDR2 from the germline V gene are SNHLY and FYNNEI. CDR3 nucleotide sequence: TGTGCCAGCGGTCCTGCCACCGGCGCTGTCCACGAGCAGTACTTC. It yields the protein CASGPATGAVHEQYF.

The chain couples TRBV18 to TRBJ1-3; tentatively, D is TRBD1 (6 bases). The V gene lost 3 bases and the J gene lost 0 bases, with 12 bases spanning the gap. Germline CDR1 KGHSH, CDR2 LQKENI. CDR3 length: 16 residues. Here the CDR3 reads CASSPTGSNSGNTIYF. The DNA for the CDR3 is TGTGCCAGCTCACCGACAGGATCCAACTCTGGAAACACCATATATTTT. Full variable domain (outside the CDR3, taken from reference TRBV18 and TRBJ1-3): NAGVMQNPRHLVRRRGQEARLRCSPMKGHSHVYWYRQLPEEGLKFMVYLQKENIIDESGMPKERFSAEFPKEGPSILRIQQVVRGDSAAYFCASSPTGSNSGNTIYFGEGSWLTVV.

The rearrangement joins TRBV6-5 to TRBJ2-3, with D possibly being TRBD1 (6 bases). The CDR3 has 14 amino acids. V lost 5 bases to trimming and J lost 5 bases, with 14 bases between them. CDR1 and CDR2 from the germline V gene are MNHEY and SVGAGI. The CDR3 bases are TGTGCCAGCAGTCTAGAAACAGGGAAAGATACGCAGTATTTT. This encodes CASSLETGKDTQYF.

CDR3 sequence reads: CASSSLESNEQFF. The CDR3 DNA is TGTGCCAGCAGCAGTCTAGAAAGCAATGAGCAGTTCTTC. The chain has TRBV7-2 and TRBJ2-1; D not resolved. Between the trimmed V and J ends, which lost 5 bases and 6 bases, there was a span of 11 bases. The CDR3 is made up of 13 amino acids. Per germline, CDR1 SGHTA and CDR2 FQGNSA.

V and J are TRBV6-5 and TRBJ2-1; no clear D gene. Trimming pared 2 bases from V and 2 bases from J, leaving 10 bases between. The CDR3 has 15 amino acids. CDR1 is MNHEY and CDR2 is SVGAGI in the germline V gene. DNA of the CDR3: TGTGCCAGCAGTTACGATCTGGGCCCCTACAATGAGCAGTTCTTC. It codes for CASSYDLGPYNEQFF.

This clone came up a few times. This chain connects TRBV4-3 to TRBJ2-3, with D uncertain. V was shortened by 4 bases and J by 5 bases, with 16 bases between the two germline ends. The length of the CDR3 is 15 residues. Germline V gives CDR1 LGHNA, CDR2 YSLEER. CDR3 bases: TGCGCCAGCAGCCTGAGGTACGGGTCTGAAGATACGCAGTATTTT. Encoded protein: CASSLRYGSEDTQYF.

CDR3 nucleotide sequence: TGTGCCAGCAGCTCCGGACTAGCGGACGGGCAGTACTTC. This translates into CASSSGLADGQYF. The chain recombines TRBV7-8 with TRBJ2-7; 10 bases match TRBD2. J gave up 9 bases and V 4 bases, and 6 bases lay outside the gene matches. Germline loops: CDR1 SGHVS, CDR2 FQNEAQ. The CDR3 contains 13 residues.